This TCR beta chain was captured by sequencing in a study of post-analysis software for immune sequencing data. The study's findings and limits: The study found TRBV5-6, TRBV5-1 and TRBV20-1 among 4 or 5 TRBV segments more frequent in patients than controls. F measure showed strong co-clustering of same-batch samples.

cDNA libraries of TCR beta carried unique molecular identifiers. Roughly 450,000 cDNA molecules came from about 1 to 10 million T cells. TCRdb reprocessed the PCR reads via MiXCR and lists one record per CDR3 protein. The sample includes about 400,000 distinct CDR3 sequences, less than 40% of them seen just once. Germline-derived CDR1 and CDR2 are LGHDT and YNNKEL (reference sequence). This CDR3 region has 11 residues. V was shortened by 4 bases and J by 5 bases, with 5 bases between the two germline ends. This clonotype was detected many times. Its antigen is not identified. This TCR was recovered from a girl aged 10 to 17 with multiple sclerosis. This sequence joins TRBV3-1 and TRBJ1-1; the D is unclear. The sample comprised blood. CDR3 sequence (DNA): TGTGCCAGCAGCCGTGGTACTGAAGCTTTCTTT. Translating it yields CASSRGTEAFF. The whole variable domain, remainder taken from reference TRBV3-1 and TRBJ1-1, is DTAVSQTPKYLVTQMGNDKSIKCEQNLGHDTMYWYKQDSKKFLKIMFSYNNKELIINETVPNRFSPKSPDKAHLNLHINSLELGDSAVYFCASSRGTEAFFGQGTRLTVV.